One sample yielded the 20 T cell receptor beta chains listed below, sequenced in a study of T cell responses to AZD1222 COVID-19 vaccine (dated by TCRdb to the early 2020s). This specimen's time point label, interpreted: about 28 days (+/-7) after the second vaccine dose. Library construction relied on the immunoSEQ multiplex PCR assay. The table was pulled from immuneACCESS by TCRdb, which kept in-frame rearrangements only. Such tables lose some clones; where checked, under half of the loss comes from unresolved V genes, and the rest has no known cause. Recorded for this sample are some 180,000 clones; about nine tenths of them occurred a single time. Together, the top ten hold roughly 2% of the sample. Sequences were derived from peripheral blood, sampled 28 days after the second AZD1222 dose. These receptors originate from an adult who received the AZD1222 COVID-19 vaccine.

The genes are TRBV3-1 (or the pseudogene TRBV3-2) and TRBJ2-7; TRBD2 matches at 12 bases. This CDR3 contains 18 residues. With V trimmed by 4 bases and J by 3 bases, 13 bases remained unmatched. Germline assignment: CDR1 LGHDT and CDR2 YNNKEL (reference sequence). This CDR3 is CASSPRTSGGLTYYEQYF. The CDR3 DNA reads as TGTGCCAGCAGCCCGAGAACTAGCGGGGGGCTTACCTACTACGAGCAGTACTTC.

This clone was observed at least ten times. The genes are TRBV27 and TRBJ1-5; D remains unclear. Trimming pared 10 bases from V and 5 bases from J, leaving 18 bases between. Germline values: CDR1 MNHEY, CDR2 SMNVEV (reference sequence). The CDR3 is 14 residues long. The CDR3 is CANPLWGPYQPQHF. DNA for the CDR3: TGTGCCAACCCACTGTGGGGTCCTTATCAGCCCCAGCATTTT.

The genes are TRBV5-1 and TRBJ2-3; 12 nucleotides match TRBD2. This CDR3 has 16 residues. Germline CDR1 and CDR2: SGHRS and YFSETQ. V lost 4 bases, J lost 0 bases, and 3 bases stayed unmatched. The CDR3 reads CASSPGTSGSTDTQYF. The CDR3, as DNA: TGCGCCAGCAGCCCAGGGACTAGCGGGAGCACAGATACGCAGTATTTT.

The J gene is TRBJ2-1, the V gene TRBV25-1; TRBD2 matches 11 bases. V shed 5 bases and J 2 bases; nucleotides not matched to a gene: 11. The CDR3 runs 18 residues. Per the germline V gene, CDR1 is MGHDK and CDR2 is SYGVNS. CDR3 sequence: CASSPRGSGRAPYNEQFF. CDR3 bases: TGTGCCAGCAGTCCCCGTGGTAGCGGGAGGGCCCCCTACAATGAGCAGTTCTTC.

In DNA form, the CDR3 reads TGTGCCAGCAGTTATTCTAGCGGCGAGCAGTTCTTC. This sequence encodes CASSYSSGEQFF. This rearrangement joins TRBV2 to TRBJ2-1; 7 bases align to TRBD2. Germline assignment: CDR1 SNHLY and CDR2 FYNNEI. J gave up 10 bases and V 5 bases, and 5 bases lay outside the gene matches. CDR3 size: 12 residues.

CDR3 loop: CASSPVTGSNEKLFF. The CDR3 bases are TGTGCCAGCAGCCCCGTTACAGGGTCTAATGAAAAACTGTTTTTT. The chain recombines TRBV11-2 with TRBJ1-4, with a tentative D call TRBD1 (6 bases). CDR1 and CDR2 (germline): SGHAT, FQNNGV. V gave up 5 bases and J gave up 3 bases, with 13 bases separating them. The CDR3 covers 15 residues.

The chain employs TRBV10-3 and TRBJ2-2, with D perhaps TRBD2 (6 bases). The CDR3 totals 16 residues. The V end lost 4 bases, the J end lost 1 base, and 13 bases lay between the germline ends. Germline assignment: CDR1 ENHRY and CDR2 SYGVKD. CDR3 amino acids: CAISGRGGENTGELFF. As DNA, the CDR3 is TGTGCCATCAGTGGAAGAGGCGGGGAGAACACCGGGGAGCTGTTTTTT.

V usage is TRBV10-2 and J usage is TRBJ2-7; the match to TRBD2 covers 8 bases. CDR3 size: 15 residues. V lost 3 bases, J lost 3 bases, and 7 bases stayed unmatched. The germline V gene encodes CDR1 WSHSY and CDR2 SAAADI. The CDR3 loop reads CASSERAGESYEQYF. CDR3 DNA: TGCGCCAGCAGTGAAAGAGCGGGGGAGAGCTACGAGCAGTACTTC.

V is TRBV2 and J is TRBJ1-3; TRBD1 matches 7 bases. The trim removed 0 bases at V and 1 base at J, leaving 9 bases unmatched. Per the germline V gene, CDR1 is SNHLY and CDR2 is FYNNEI. CDR3 length equals 18 residues. The CDR3, as DNA: TGTGCCAGCAGTGAAGCGCTAGAGGGGGCTAGGTCTGGAAACACCATATATTTT. This encodes CASSEALEGARSGNTIYF.

This chain links TRBV12-1 with TRBJ2-1. TRBV12-1 is deemed a pseudogene. The CDR3 length is 13 residues. In DNA, the CDR3 is TGTGCCAGCAGCTTTCTGACCCTGGATCAGCAGTTCTTC. Residues: CASSFLTLDQQFF.

This clone was seen a handful of times. The J gene is TRBJ2-2, the V gene TRBV12-5; 8 bases are shared with TRBD1. The CDR3 totals 13 residues. V lost 10 bases to trimming and J lost 3 bases; unmatched junction nucleotides: 4. The germline CDR1 and CDR2 sequences are LGHNT and FRNRAP. Here the CDR3 reads CATNRGDTGELFF. The CDR3 nucleotides are TGTGCTACTAACAGGGGGGACACCGGGGAGCTGTTTTTT.

V usage is TRBV30 and J usage is TRBJ2-7; D ambiguous. CDR3 length equals 16 residues. Looked up from germline, CDR1 is GTSNPN and CDR2 is SVGIG (reference sequence). Trimming pared 0 bases from V and 2 bases from J, leaving 17 bases between. CDR3 region: CAWSVPPGLKAYEQYF. The CDR3 DNA is TGTGCCTGGAGTGTACCCCCTGGTCTAAAAGCCTACGAGCAGTACTTC.

This chain connects TRBV30 to TRBJ1-4; D remains unclear. Trimming took 0 bases from V and 7 from J, leaving 12 bases between them. The length of the CDR3 is 14 residues. In germline, CDR1 is GTSNPN, CDR2 SVGIG (reference sequence). CDR3 nucleotide sequence: TGTGCCTGGAGTGTACGGATCCCGCCTGAAAAACTGTTTTTT. Translation gives CAWSVRIPPEKLFF. The complete variable domain, with remaining parts taken from reference TRBV30 and TRBJ1-4, reads SQTIHQWPATLVQPVGSPLSLECTVEGTSNPNLYWYRQAAGRGLQLLFYSVGIGQISSEVPQNLSASRPQDRQFILSSKKLLLSDSGFYLCAWSVRIPPEKLFFGSGTQLSVL.

This clone was counted a single time. The chain joins TRBV2 to TRBJ1-2; D remains unclear. The CDR3 spans 14 residues. Germline V CDR1 and CDR2: SNHLY, FYNNEI. Trimming stripped 4 bases from V and 3 bases from J, with 12 bases between. CDR3 sequence (DNA): TGTGCCAGCAGTGTCAAAGAGGGCTACTATGGCTACACCTTC. Its translation: CASSVKEGYYGYTF.

The CDR3 region is CASSFPDRRNTIYF. The CDR3 bases are TGTGCCAGCAGCTTCCCTGACCGGAGAAACACCATATATTTT. The rearrangement uses TRBV5-6 and TRBJ1-3, with D hard to call. V was pared by 2 bases and J by 5 bases, with 11 bases between. This CDR3 is built from 14 residues. Germline V CDR1 and CDR2: SGHDT, YYEEEE.

The V call is TRBV11-3, the J call TRBJ2-1; 7 bases agree with TRBD1. V lost 1 base, J lost 0 bases, and 9 bases stayed unmatched. Germline V CDR1 and CDR2: SGHNT, YENEEA. The CDR3 is 18 residues long. This CDR3 reads CASSLGQGVGSSYNEQFF. The CDR3 DNA reads TGTGCCAGCAGCTTAGGACAGGGTGTTGGGAGCTCCTACAATGAGCAGTTCTTC.

This clone was observed a handful of times. This chain connects TRBV29-1 to TRBJ1-3; no definite D call. The length of the CDR3 is 13 residues. CDR1 and CDR2 (germline): SQVTM, ANQGSEA. V lost 5 bases and J lost 0, with 8 bases in between. CDR3 loop: CSVRRSSGNTIYF. CDR3 in DNA: TGCAGCGTTCGACGGTCCTCTGGAAACACCATATATTTT. Looking up the rest from reference TRBV29-1 and TRBJ1-3 gives the full variable domain: SAVISQKPSRDICQRGTSLTIQCQVDSQVTMMFWYRQQPGQSLTLIATANQGSEATYESGFVIDKFPISRPNLTFSTLTVSNMSPEDSSIYLCSVRRSSGNTIYFGEGSWLTVV.

This chain connects TRBV6-5 to TRBJ1-3; no definite D call. In germline, CDR1 is MNHEY, CDR2 SVGAGI. V was clipped by 7 bases and J by 3 bases, with 4 bases between them. This CDR3 has 11 residues. The CDR3 DNA sequence: TGTGCCAGCAACTTTGGAAACACCATATATTTT. It specifies CASNFGNTIYF.

The J gene is TRBJ1-5, the V gene TRBV10-3; TRBD1 matches at 8 bases. The CDR3 has 15 residues. V lost 8 bases to trimming and J lost 1 base; unmatched junction nucleotides: 7. The germline CDR1 and CDR2 sequences are ENHRY and SYGVKD. The CDR3 loop reads CAIGSQGASNQPQHF. The CDR3, as DNA: TGTGCCATCGGTAGCCAGGGGGCAAGCAATCAGCCCCAGCATTTT.

The chain carries TRBV6-4 and TRBJ1-1, with D possibly matching TRBD1 (5 bases). CDR3 length: 13 amino acids. Deletions cut 0 bases from V and 8 bases from J, with 10 bases between. CDR1 and CDR2 from the germline V gene are MRHNA and SNTAGT. CDR3 nucleotides: TGTGCCAGCAGTGACTCTTTCCAGGGAGAAGCTTTCTTT. Its translation is CASSDSFQGEAFF.